Described below is a single T cell receptor (beta chain) sequence and its context. Its antigen is unknown. TCRdb fed the 5' RACE reads into MiXCR, producing one record per CDR3 protein. The sample comprises roughly 1.6 million distinct CDR3 sequences, about 32% of which are singletons, and 0.25% to 0.3% rests with the top ten. V lost 4 bases and J 4 bases, leaving 9 bases between the germline ends. Germline loops: CDR1 ENHRY, CDR2 SYGVKD. The CDR3 has 13 residues. These data come from a study of identical twins. Study findings and constraints: Partial confounding of zero-insertion analyses by invariant MAIT and iNKT cells was possible.

This sequence joins TRBV10-3 and TRBJ2-3; D call uncertain. Sequenced material: cord blood. The TCR originated in a newborn girl in good health. CDR3 sequence (DNA): TGTGCCATCAGTGCCTCGCCCTCAGATACGCAGTATTTT. It is translated as CAISASPSDTQYF.